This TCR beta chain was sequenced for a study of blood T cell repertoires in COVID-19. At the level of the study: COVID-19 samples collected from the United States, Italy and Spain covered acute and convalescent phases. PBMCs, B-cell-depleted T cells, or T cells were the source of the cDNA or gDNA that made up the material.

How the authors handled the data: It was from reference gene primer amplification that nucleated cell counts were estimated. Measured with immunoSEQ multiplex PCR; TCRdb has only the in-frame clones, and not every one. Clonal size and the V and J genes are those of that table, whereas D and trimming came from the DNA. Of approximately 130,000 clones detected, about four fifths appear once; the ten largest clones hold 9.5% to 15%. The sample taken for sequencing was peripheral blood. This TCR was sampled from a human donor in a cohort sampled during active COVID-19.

The CDR3 spells CASSQDPGLAGEETQYF. For the CDR3, the DNA is TGTGCCAGCAGCCAGGACCCTGGACTAGCGGGGGAAGAGACCCAGTACTTC. The chain combines TRBV3-1 (or the pseudogene TRBV3-2) with TRBJ2-5; 13 bases align to TRBD2. Germline V gene sequence: CDR1 LGHDT, CDR2 YNNKEL (reference sequence). J lost 3 bases, V lost 3 bases, and 7 bases had no gene match. CDR3 length: 17 residues.